Listed below are T cell receptor beta chains from one sample, sequenced in a study of blood T cell repertoires in COVID-19. Generated by immunoSEQ multiplex PCR, the TCRdb table keeps only in-frame clones and is missing some. The sample consists of approximately 240,000 clones, 88% of them appearing once. The sample was peripheral blood. The source is a woman aged 40 to 50 who had recovered from COVID-19. Both conserved end residues are part of each CDR3. The D gene is left open where the match is weak. Clone sizes are given selectively: once, few, many, or a class where the clone is expanded.

J	size	D	length	V	CDR3	DNA
TRBJ1-2	.	.	11	TRBV7-2	CASSLLRGYTF	TGTGCCAGCAGCTTACTTCGTGGCTACACCTTC
TRBJ2-7	.	TRBD1	14	TRBV19	CASRGTGSPTGQYF	TGTGCCAGTAGAGGGACAGGGTCCCCCACCGGGCAGTACTTC
TRBJ2-5	.	.	13	TRBV18	CASSPPGLETQYF	TGTGCCAGCTCACCACCGGGGCTAGAGACCCAGTACTTC
TRBJ2-3	once	TRBD2	18	TRBV6-2/TRBV6-3	CASSLGLARSSSTDTQYF	TGTGCCAGCAGTCTAGGACTAGCGCGTTCCTCTAGCACAGATACGCAGTATTTT
TRBJ2-3	.	.	14	TRBV5-8	CASSLDGQTDTQYF	TGTGCCAGCAGCTTGGACGGACAGACAGATACGCAGTATTTT
TRBJ1-2	.	.	11	TRBV20-1	CSASDSGGYTF	TGCAGTGCTTCAGACAGTGGCGGCTACACCTTC
TRBJ2-7	.	.	14	TRBV19	CASSIQGGPYEQYF	TGTGCCAGTAGTATCCAGGGGGGACCCTACGAGCAGTACTTC
TRBJ1-5	.	TRBD1	18	TRBV4-2	CASSQDEGQGLSNQPQHF	TGTGCCAGCAGCCAAGATGAGGGACAGGGGTTGAGCAATCAGCCCCAGCATTTT
TRBJ2-5	.	TRBD1	16	TRBV6-2/TRBV6-3	CASSGGQRTRQETQYF	TGTGCCAGCAGTGGGGGACAGCGTACCCGCCAAGAGACCCAGTACTTC
TRBJ1-5	.	.	15	TRBV2	CASSEYRKGNQPQHF	TGTGCCAGCAGTGAATATAGAAAAGGCAATCAGCCCCAGCATTTT
TRBJ2-2	.	TRBD1	15	TRBV7-3	CASSLTGGFTGELFF	TGTGCCAGCAGCCTAACAGGGGGTTTTACCGGGGAGCTGTTTTTT
TRBJ2-7	.	.	13	TRBV7-9	CASSTLGVHEQYF	TGTGCCAGCAGTACACTCGGGGTTCACGAGCAGTACTTC
TRBJ2-2	once	.	15	TRBV18	CASSPGGTNTGELFF	TGTGCCAGCTCACCAGGGGGCACGAACACCGGGGAGCTGTTTTTT
TRBJ1-3	.	TRBD1	14	TRBV7-9	CASSLRTGENTIYF	TGTGCCAGCAGCTTAAGGACAGGGGAAAACACCATATATTTT
TRBJ2-7	.	.	16	TRBV2	CASRETFLAHYKEQYF	TGTGCCAGCAGGGAAACCTTTCTAGCCCACTACAAGGAGCAGTACTTC